This entry features one TCR beta chain sequence. The data were obtained in a study of shared clonotypes between healthy human individuals. Study background: Donors had three CD4 naive, three CD4 memory, two CD8 naive and one CD8 memory plate apiece.

The CDR3 runs to 14 residues. Germline assignment: CDR1 SGHVS and CDR2 FQNEAQ. With 4 bases removed from V and 1 base from J, the gap between germline ends came to 8 bases. The naive CD8 fraction comprised CD45RO-negative cells positively selected for CCR7 and excluded terminally differentiated effector memory CD45RA+ cells. There were no recent acute infections or vaccinations among the donors, who were healthy HIV-negative adults. TCRdb's table, derived via immunoSEQ multiplex PCR, lists solely in-frame clones and lacks some. This table has around 610,000 clones, about 96% appearing once. The specimen was naive CD8+ T cells sorted from blood. The receptor was derived from a woman in her twenties or thirties in good health. The chain recombines TRBV7-8 with TRBJ1-3, with a weak D call TRBD1 (5 bases). The CDR3, as DNA: TGTGCCAGCAGCTCCTGGGGGTCTGGAAACACCATATATTTT. Encoded protein: CASSSWGSGNTIYF.